A single sample gave rise to the 23 T cell receptor beta chains below, sequenced in a study of T cells in Graves' hyperthyroidism and ophthalmopathy. TCR beta CDR3 regions were amplified from RNA transcripts. A set of HTBI primers served as the primers for a first-round RT-PCR of the TCR CDR3. TCRdb re-called the multiplex PCR reads through MiXCR, storing one row per CDR3 protein. The sample has around 540,000 distinct CDR3 sequences, about 16% seen once. Material for sequencing was blood. The receptors were sampled from a woman between 25 and 40 years old with Graves' ophthalmopathy.

The chain carries TRBV24-1 and TRBJ2-7; D might be TRBD1 (5 bases). CDR1 and CDR2 (germline): KGHDR, SFDVKD. V was shortened by 0 bases and J by 0 bases, with 5 bases between the two germline ends. The CDR3 loop spans 14 amino acids. The CDR3 nucleotides read TGTGCCACCAGTGATTTGGACAGCTCCTACGAGCAGTACTTC. Amino acid sequence: CATSDLDSSYEQYF.

Remarks on this clonotype: This sequence may be a read error, since a much larger clone differs from it by one base. The chain couples TRBV5-4 to TRBJ2-7, with 7 bases matching TRBD1. This CDR3 has 14 residues. In germline, CDR1 is SGHNT, CDR2 YYREEE (reference sequence). With V trimmed by 0 bases and J by 5 bases, 5 bases remained unmatched. CDR3 loop: CASSLGQGKDEQYF. The CDR3 region has the DNA TGTGCCAGCAGCTTGGGACAGGGAAAAGACGAGCAGTACTTC.

The chain recombines TRBV19 with TRBJ2-1; weak D call: TRBD1 (5 bases). The germline V gene encodes CDR1 LNHDA and CDR2 SQIVND (reference sequence). The V end was cut by 7 bases, the J end by 7 bases, with 14 bases between. The CDR3 is 13 amino acids. CDR3 sequence: CASNQGTPNEQFF. In DNA, the CDR3 is TGTGCCAGTAACCAGGGTACCCCTAATGAGCAGTTCTTC. Full variable domain (rest looked up from reference TRBV19 and TRBJ2-1): DGGITQSPKYLFRKEGQNVTLSCEQNLNHDAMYWYRQDPGQGLRLIYYSQIVNDFQKGDIAEGYSVSREKKESFPLTVTSAQKNPTAFYLCASNQGTPNEQFFGPGTRLTVL.

Worth noting for this clonotype: This may stem from a read error, because a much larger clone lies one nucleotide away. J is TRBJ2-1 and V is TRBV27; 11 bases align to TRBD2. After removal of 4 bases from V and 8 bases from J, the junction contained 4 bases not matched to a gene. CDR3 length: 14 amino acids. The germline V gene has CDR1 MNHEY and CDR2 SMNVEV (reference sequence). Here the CDR3 reads CASSWTSGYDEQFF. The CDR3 DNA sequence: TGTGCCAGCAGTTGGACTAGCGGGTACGATGAGCAGTTCTTC.

A note on this clonotype: Sequence at one end of the junction differs from germline and may be a read error. V usage is TRBV11-2 and J usage is TRBJ2-3; D remains unclear. The germline gives CDR1 SGHAT, CDR2 FQNNGV. CDR3 size: 12 residues. The DNA of the CDR3 is TGTGCCGGCAGCTTAGTCGCGGATACGCAGTATTTT. Translated: CAGSLVADTQYF.

This clonotype was detected ten times or more. The chain links TRBV11-1 to TRBJ2-3; 8 bases align to TRBD2. CDR3 length equals 15 residues. Trimming at V came to 3 bases and at J to 1 base, leaving 3 bases not matched to a gene. The germline gives CDR1 SGHAT, CDR2 FQDESV (reference sequence). Here the CDR3 reads CASSFGRAGTDTQYF. The CDR3 DNA reads as TGTGCCAGCAGCTTCGGGAGGGCGGGCACAGATACGCAGTATTTT.

This clonotype was seen a few times. A junction end diverges from the germline sequence, so it may reflect a read error. The chain employs TRBV12-3 or TRBV12-4 and TRBJ2-3; D call uncertain. This CDR3 contains 16 residues. Written as DNA, the CDR3 is TGTGCCACCAGTCCGGGTGGGATATTTAGCACAGATACGCAGTATTTT. This gives the protein CATSPGGIFSTDTQYF.

In the case of this clonotype: This may be a read error: a much more frequent sequence differs by one nucleotide. The V gene is TRBV20-1, the J gene TRBJ2-1, with TRBD1 matching over 9 bases. The CDR3 covers 13 residues. Per the germline V gene, CDR1 is DFQATT and CDR2 is SNEGSKA (reference sequence). With V trimmed by 4 bases and J by 9 bases, 7 bases remained unmatched. CDR3 protein: CSATGQGPSEQFF. The CDR3 DNA reads as TGCAGTGCTACGGGACAGGGTCCCAGTGAGCAGTTCTTC.

Note on this clonotype: A read error may explain this, as a much larger clone is one base away. In DNA form, the CDR3 reads TGTGCCAGCGGTTTTAGCGGGAGGGCCCTTTCCTACGAGCAGTACTTC. It yields the protein CASGFSGRALSYEQYF. The chain links TRBV28 to TRBJ2-7; 11 nucleotides line up with TRBD2. CDR3 length: 16 residues. Germline loops: CDR1 MDHEN, CDR2 SYDVKM.

This clonotype was seen only a few times. The chain links TRBV27 to TRBJ1-5; D call uncertain. The CDR3 covers 15 residues. With 8 bases removed from V and 1 base from J, the gap between germline ends came to 15 bases. CDR1 MNHEY and CDR2 SMNVEV come from the germline V gene (reference sequence). The DNA for the CDR3 is TGTGCCAGCCGAGATGCGGGGTGGAGCAATCAGCCCCAGCATTTT. This encodes CASRDAGWSNQPQHF.

The V and J genes are TRBV20-1 and TRBJ1-6; the D is unclear. The V end was cut by 6 bases, the J end by 10 bases, with 16 bases between. Germline-derived CDR1 and CDR2 are DFQATT and SNEGSKA (reference sequence). CDR3 length: 13 residues. CDR3 sequence (DNA): TGCAGTGCGTCTACAGCGGAAGGGTCACCCCTCCACTTT. It yields the protein CSASTAEGSPLHF.

This sequence joins TRBV7-2 and TRBJ2-3; 9 bases map to TRBD2. The CDR3 runs to 16 residues. After removal of 1 base from V and 0 bases from J, the junction contained 2 bases not matched to a gene. Germline loops: CDR1 SGHTA, CDR2 FQGNSA. This chain's CDR3 is CASSLDLAGSTDTQYF. The CDR3 nucleotides read TGTGCCAGCAGCTTAGACCTAGCGGGAAGCACAGATACGCAGTATTTT.

This clonotype was detected a few times. The chain is built from TRBV28 and TRBJ2-3, with D tentatively TRBD1 (6 bases). Deletions cut 4 bases from V and 2 bases from J, with 10 bases between. The CDR3 runs 14 residues. Germline CDR1 is MDHEN and CDR2 is SYDVKM. In DNA, the CDR3 is TGTGCCAGCAGTTCGCCAGGGGCCACAGATACGCAGTATTTT. Amino acid sequence: CASSSPGATDTQYF.

This clonotype has a count of ten or more. The rearrangement links TRBV6-2 or TRBV6-3 to TRBJ1-1; D uncertain. V was shortened by 2 bases and J by 5 bases, with 6 bases between the two germline ends. Germline CDR1 is MNHEY and CDR2 is SVGEGT. This CDR3 is 12 amino acids long. CDR3 loop: CASSYIETEAFF. In DNA, the CDR3 is TGTGCCAGCAGTTACATCGAGACTGAAGCTTTCTTT.

Ten or more counts support this clonotype. The J gene is TRBJ1-4, the V gene TRBV7-3, with D uncertain. V gave up 1 base and J gave up 2 bases, with 5 bases separating them. The length of the CDR3 is 14 residues. The germline gives CDR1 SGHTA, CDR2 FQGTGA. The CDR3: CASSLIRTNEKLFF. CDR3 nucleotides: TGTGCCAGCAGCTTAATTCGTACTAATGAAAAACTGTTTTTT.

This clonotype was detected a few times. This CDR3 is missing its conserved last phenylalanine or tryptophan, likely due to a read error. The CDR3 DNA follows: TGCGCCAGCAGCTTGGTTAGGGGGGAGCCGAGCACCGGGGAGCTGTTTCTT. Residues: CASSLVRGEPSTGELFL. The chain couples TRBV5-1 to TRBJ2-2; either TRBD1 or TRBD2 may fit D (6 bases each). Germline CDR1 SGHRS, CDR2 YFSETQ. V lost 0 bases, J lost 4 bases, and 16 bases lay in between. CDR3 length: 17 residues.

This clonotype turned up a few times. This chain connects TRBV20-1 to TRBJ2-5; possibly TRBD2 for D (6 bases). The CDR3 loop spans 11 amino acids. V shed 0 bases and J shed 13 bases, with 12 bases lying between them. The germline CDR1 and CDR2 sequences are DFQATT and SNEGSKA (reference sequence). The CDR3 bases are TGCAGTGCTAGAGATGGGCTAGCGTTGTACTTC. It codes for CSARDGLALYF.

Notes on this clonotype: Sequence at one end of the junction differs from germline and may be a read error. The chain recombines TRBV5-5 with TRBJ2-2; 7 bases align to TRBD2. In germline, CDR1 is SGHKS, CDR2 YYEKEE (reference sequence). CDR3 size: 16 residues. CDR3 residues: CASSLANRQTSGKLFF. The CDR3 DNA sequence: TGTGCCAGCAGCTTGGCCAATAGGCAGACAAGCGGGAAGCTGTTTTTT.

In this sample, this clonotype turned up once. The chain has TRBV4-2 and TRBJ2-7; TRBD2 matches 7 bases. CDR1 and CDR2 (germline): LGHNA, YNFKEQ. CDR3 length equals 15 residues. V was clipped by 1 base and J by 5 bases; unmatched bases: 8. CDR3 sequence reads: CASSQVKLAKHEQYF. For the CDR3, the DNA is TGTGCCAGCAGCCAAGTAAAACTAGCGAAGCACGAGCAGTACTTC.

Ten or more counts support this clonotype. The chain is built from TRBV7-2 and TRBJ2-3, with D unclear. The germline V gene has CDR1 SGHTA and CDR2 FQGNSA. The V end was cut by 5 bases, the J end by 0 bases, with 12 bases between. This CDR3 region has 15 residues. Here the CDR3 DNA reads TGTGCCAGCAGCGCAACCACCACTAGCACAGATACGCAGTATTTT. Translation: CASSATTTSTDTQYF.

This clonotype has a single count. CDR3 protein: CASSDVAGGRLEQYF. The CDR3 nucleotides are TGTGCCAGCAGTGACGTAGCGGGAGGGAGGCTCGAGCAGTACTTC. The chain combines TRBV6-4 with TRBJ2-7; 11 bases match TRBD2. Looked up from germline, CDR1 is MRHNA and CDR2 is SNTAGT. With 2 bases clipped from V and 6 bases from J, the junction kept 6 bases outside the gene matches. The CDR3 length is 15 residues.

Many counts were recorded for this clonotype. The chain recombines TRBV27 with TRBJ1-1; possibly TRBD1 for D (5 bases). Germline values: CDR1 MNHEY, CDR2 SMNVEV (reference sequence). The CDR3 has 14 amino acids. V lost 5 bases and J 3 bases, leaving 13 bases between the germline ends. The CDR3 DNA is TGTGCCAGCAGTCTTTGGGGCGGATACACTGAAGCTTTCTTT. Protein: CASSLWGGYTEAFF.

In its sample, this clonotype was seen many times. The CDR3 here is CASSAALAGYNEQFF. CDR3 in DNA: TGTGCCAGCAGCGCAGCACTAGCGGGTTACAATGAGCAGTTCTTC. The V and J genes are TRBV3-1 and TRBJ2-1; 9 bases match TRBD2. Germline V gene data show CDR1 as LGHDT and CDR2 as YNNKEL (reference sequence). V trimming: 5 bases; J trimming: 4 bases; junction bases outside the gene matches: 6. The CDR3 is made up of 15 amino acids.